These 27 T cell receptor beta chains originate from one sample sequenced in a study of CD8+ T cells in alopecia areata. RNA was isolated and reverse transcribed to cDNA, the sequencing template. Profiling relied on immunoSEQ multiplex PCR, and the TCRdb table lists in-frame clones only, not all of them. Of 200,000 or so clones detected, 58% appear once; the ten largest clones hold approximately 5.1%. Treatment defined: oral pan-JAK inhibitor, 5-10 mg twice daily. The specimen comprised CD4+ T cells sorted from blood, sampled at week 24, from a patient treated with tofacitinib. These receptors all come from a human donor with alopecia areata.

A single count supports this clone. Other DNA sequences in the same sample also yield this CDR3. The chain links TRBV2 to TRBJ2-1; tentatively, D is TRBD2 (5 bases). Trimming shortened V by 4 bases and J by 9 bases, and 7 bases separated the two germline ends. The length of the CDR3 is 11 residues. Germline V gene lookup returns CDR1 SNHLY and CDR2 FYNNEI. The CDR3 loop is CASSGEGEQFF. The CDR3 nucleotides are TGTGCCAGCAGTGGAGAGGGTGAGCAGTTCTTC.

This clone was seen a few times. This chain links TRBV28 with TRBJ1-3; D is perhaps TRBD1 (5 bases). V lost 1 base and J 1 base, leaving 8 bases between the germline ends. The CDR3 spans 15 residues. Germline V gives CDR1 MDHEN, CDR2 SYDVKM. CDR3 nucleotide sequence: TGTGCCAGCAGTTTATCAGGGAGATCTGGAAACACCATATATTTT. Translating it yields CASSLSGRSGNTIYF.

The chain combines TRBV7-9 with TRBJ2-3; TRBD2 matches 10 bases. Trimming took 1 base from V and 4 from J; bases not matched to a gene: 2. The CDR3 loop spans 15 amino acids. The V gene's germline CDR1 is SEHNR and CDR2 FQNEAQ (reference sequence). The CDR3 coding sequence is TGTGCCAGCAGCTTAGTCCTAGCGGGAGCAGATACGCAGTATTTT. Translation: CASSLVLAGADTQYF.

The genes are TRBV29-1 and TRBJ1-1; no clear D. Germline assignment: CDR1 SQVTM and CDR2 ANQGSEA. The V gene lost 5 bases and the J gene lost 3 bases, with 4 bases spanning the gap. CDR3 length equals 10 residues. The CDR3 protein is CSVRDTEAFF. CDR3 nucleotide sequence: TGCAGCGTTCGGGACACTGAAGCTTTCTTT.

This clone was counted between two and nine times. The chain has TRBV29-1 and TRBJ1-1; no clear D gene. In germline, CDR1 is SQVTM, CDR2 ANQGSEA. CDR3 length: 13 residues. Trimming removed 4 bases at V and 0 bases at J, with 9 bases between. The CDR3 DNA is TGCAGCGTTGTACCGGAGCTGAACACTGAAGCTTTCTTT. Amino acids: CSVVPELNTEAFF.

The sample holds a few counts of this clone. The CDR3 loop is CASSEAGFTEAFF. CDR3 DNA sequence: TGTGCCAGCAGTGAAGCGGGATTCACTGAAGCTTTCTTT. The chain carries TRBV2 and TRBJ1-1; D remains ambiguous. Trimming stripped 0 bases from V and 4 bases from J, with 6 bases between. CDR1 and CDR2 (germline): SNHLY, FYNNEI. The length of the CDR3 is 13 residues.

The V gene is TRBV30, the J gene TRBJ2-7, with no clear D. V lost 5 bases, J lost 2 bases, and 13 bases lay in between. The CDR3 covers 13 residues. CDR1 GTSNPN and CDR2 SVGIG come from the germline V gene (reference sequence). Here the CDR3 reads CAWGESSAYEQYF. CDR3 sequence (DNA): TGTGCCTGGGGGGAATCAAGCGCCTACGAGCAGTACTTC.

CDR3 sequence: CASSRGQADTQYF. The DNA of the CDR3 is TGTGCCAGCAGTAGGGGACAGGCGGATACGCAGTATTTT. The chain links TRBV27 to TRBJ2-3, with 8 bases identical to TRBD1. V shed 5 bases and J 6 bases; nucleotides not matched to a gene: 4. The CDR3 spans 13 residues. Germline V gene data show CDR1 as MNHEY and CDR2 as SMNVEV (reference sequence).

The chain carries TRBV11-2 and TRBJ2-1; TRBD1 agrees at 8 bases. Germline assignment: CDR1 SGHAT and CDR2 FQNNGV. This CDR3 comprises 14 residues. The ends lost 4 bases at V and 5 bases at J; junction bases unmatched: 4. CDR3 coding DNA: TGTGCCAGCAGCTCCCCGGGACAGGACAATGAGCAGTTCTTC. Protein: CASSSPGQDNEQFF.

The CDR3 bases are TGTGCCAGCAGCTGGACTAGCGTAAAAGAGACCCAGTACTTC. Protein product: CASSWTSVKETQYF. V and J are TRBV7-2 and TRBJ2-5; the match to TRBD2 covers 9 bases. The CDR3 consists of 14 residues. Germline V gene lookup returns CDR1 SGHTA and CDR2 FQGNSA. V was pared by 4 bases and J by 3 bases, with 3 bases of the junction left unmatched.

This chain connects TRBV7-2 to TRBJ1-2; weak D call: TRBD1 (6 bases). Germline CDR1 SGHTA, CDR2 FQGNSA. CDR3 size: 16 residues. Deletions cut 7 bases from V and 0 bases from J, with 18 bases between. CDR3 nucleotide sequence: TGTGCCAGCACTTCAGCGGTAGGGGGGACTAACTATGGCTACACCTTC. It yields the protein CASTSAVGGTNYGYTF.

The rearrangement links TRBV6-1 to TRBJ2-4; perhaps TRBD1 as D (7 bases). The CDR3 contains 15 residues. Trimming shortened V by 8 bases and J by 5 bases, and 19 bases separated the two germline ends. CDR1 is MNHNS and CDR2 is SASEGT in the germline V gene. CDR3 protein: CASSRGVEGENIQYF. Here the CDR3 DNA reads TGTGCCAGCTCCAGGGGGGTAGAGGGCGAAAACATTCAGTACTTC.

The chain links TRBV6-6 to TRBJ2-1; tentatively, D is TRBD1 (6 bases). Trimming removed 2 bases from V and 7 bases from J, with 9 bases in between. This CDR3 has 13 amino acids. Germline CDR1 MNHNY, CDR2 SVGAGI (reference sequence). CDR3: CASSYAGANEQFF. In nucleotides, the CDR3 is TGTGCCAGCAGTTACGCAGGGGCGAATGAGCAGTTCTTC.

The table lists this clone with a count of one. The V and J genes are TRBV5-4 and TRBJ2-7, with a weak D call TRBD1 (6 bases). Germline lookup yields CDR1 SGHNT and CDR2 YYREEE (reference sequence). V gave up 4 bases and J gave up 0 bases, with 11 bases separating them. CDR3 length: 14 amino acids. CDR3 bases: TGTGCCAGCAGCCCCACAGGGAGCTCCTACGAGCAGTACTTC. Protein sequence: CASSPTGSSYEQYF.

J is TRBJ2-6 and V is TRBV29-1; a possible D gene is TRBD1 (6 bases). V was pared by 3 bases and J by 0 bases, with 18 bases between. The CDR3 covers 18 residues. The germline V gene has CDR1 SQVTM and CDR2 ANQGSEA. CDR3 bases: TGCAGCGTTGAGGTTCGGCAGGGGAAAATCTCTGGGGCCAACGTCCTGACTTTC. The encoded protein is CSVEVRQGKISGANVLTF.

This clone was picked up a small number of times. The V and J genes are TRBV5-1 and TRBJ2-6; D uncertain. The CDR3 has 17 amino acids. V lost 0 bases and J 4 bases, leaving 14 bases between the germline ends. The V gene's germline CDR1 is SGHRS and CDR2 YFSETQ. The CDR3: CASSLALAIPGANVLTF. In DNA form, the CDR3 reads TGCGCCAGCAGCTTGGCGTTGGCCATACCGGGGGCCAACGTCCTGACTTTC.

The chain combines TRBV7-2 with TRBJ2-3; no reliable D call. The germline V and J ends were trimmed by 5 bases and 6 bases, with 12 bases remaining between them. The CDR3 covers 13 residues. CDR1 is SGHTA and CDR2 is FQGNSA in the germline V gene. CDR3 bases: TGTGCCAGCAGCCCACTGGTCGTGGATACGCAGTATTTT. Encoded protein: CASSPLVVDTQYF.

The chain carries TRBV5-6 and TRBJ2-3; D tentatively fits TRBD1 or TRBD2 (5 bases each). Germline values: CDR1 SGHDT, CDR2 YYEEEE. V was trimmed by 1 base and J by 6 bases, leaving 9 bases between them. This CDR3 region has 13 residues. DNA of the CDR3: TGTGCCAGCAGCTTGTCATGGGGGGATACGCAGTATTTT. Its protein product is CASSLSWGDTQYF.

This clone has more than one count but fewer than ten. This rearrangement joins TRBV10-3 to TRBJ2-1; 8 nucleotides agree with TRBD2. The CDR3 extends over 14 amino acids. Germline V gene sequence: CDR1 ENHRY, CDR2 SYGVKD. V was clipped by 3 bases and J by 8 bases; unmatched bases: 6. This CDR3 is CAISETGGRDEQFF. The CDR3 DNA is TGTGCCATCAGTGAAACGGGGGGGCGGGATGAGCAGTTCTTC.

This clone came up a few times. The CDR3 here is CASSQERQSYEQYF. The CDR3 nucleotides are TGCGCCAGCAGCCAAGAGCGACAGTCCTACGAGCAGTACTTC. The V and J genes are TRBV4-1 and TRBJ2-7, with D possibly being TRBD1 (5 bases). CDR3 length: 14 amino acids. V was shortened by 0 bases and J by 1 base, with 7 bases between the two germline ends. CDR1 and CDR2 from the germline V gene are MGHRA and YSYEKL.

This clone has more than one count but fewer than ten. The chain joins TRBV30 to TRBJ1-5, with 11 bases lining up with TRBD1. The CDR3 runs to 13 residues. Germline trimming cut 5 bases from V and 5 bases from J; bases unmatched to any gene: 2. The germline V gene has CDR1 GTSNPN and CDR2 SVGIG (reference sequence). In DNA, the CDR3 is TGTGCCTGGCAGGGACAGGGGGATCAGCCCCAGCATTTT. It yields the protein CAWQGQGDQPQHF.

The genes are TRBV4-1 and TRBJ2-5; D call uncertain. With 0 bases removed from V and 5 bases from J, the gap between germline ends came to 10 bases. The V gene's germline CDR1 is MGHRA and CDR2 YSYEKL. The CDR3 consists of 14 residues. The CDR3 nucleotides read TGCGCCAGCAGCCAAGACAGCCCCAGGGAGACCCAGTACTTC. Translating it yields CASSQDSPRETQYF.

As DNA, the CDR3 is TGCGCCAGCAGCCAAGAGGATACAGCTAACTATGGCTACACCTTC. Its translation: CASSQEDTANYGYTF. The rearrangement uses TRBV4-1 and TRBJ1-2; D not resolved. In germline, CDR1 is MGHRA, CDR2 YSYEKL. This CDR3 has 15 amino acids. Trimming cost V 0 bases and J 0 bases, with 8 bases left between them.

The rearrangement uses TRBV2 and TRBJ1-1; D remains ambiguous. The germline V gene encodes CDR1 SNHLY and CDR2 FYNNEI. V lost 3 bases and J 1 base, leaving 6 bases between the germline ends. CDR3 size: 13 residues. This chain's CDR3 is CASSESPNTEAFF. DNA for the CDR3: TGTGCCAGCAGTGAGAGCCCGAACACTGAAGCTTTCTTT. The full variable domain, with the rest looked up from reference TRBV2 and TRBJ1-1, is EPEVTQTPSHQVTQMGQEVILRCVPISNHLYFYWYRQILGQKVEFLVSFYNNEISEKSEIFDDQFSVERPDGSNFTLKIRSTKLEDSAMYFCASSESPNTEAFFGQGTRLTVV.

The table lists this clone with a few counts. As DNA, the CDR3 is TGTGCCCTACCAAGTCTTACCTTC. Translated: CALPSLTF. The rearrangement uses TRBV30 and TRBJ1-2, with D uncertain. CDR1 is GTSNPN and CDR2 is SVGIG in the germline V gene (reference sequence). Trimming pared 8 bases from V and 14 bases from J, leaving 12 bases between. This CDR3 region has 8 residues.

This chain links TRBV23-1 with TRBJ2-7; no firm D call. TRBV23-1 is sorted into the ORF group, with uncertain function. CDR3 length equals 13 residues. V lost 4 bases, J lost 3 bases, and 10 bases lay in between. The chain's CDR3 is CASSPGRLYEQYF. CDR3 sequence (DNA): TGCGCCAGCAGTCCGGGCAGACTCTACGAGCAGTACTTC.

This clone turned up a few times. The rearrangement links TRBV29-1 to TRBJ2-5, with D possibly TRBD2 on 6 matching bases. With the DNA end fitting TRBJ2-7 better, the J assignment may be wrong. Germline-derived CDR1 and CDR2 are SQVTM and ANQGSEA. CDR3 size: 13 residues. The CDR3: CSVEVGGTYEQYF. The CDR3 nucleotides read TGCAGCGTTGAAGTAGGAGGGACCTACGAGCAGTACTTC.